The rows below give T cell receptor beta chains drawn from one sample of a study of T cells in Graves' hyperthyroidism and ophthalmopathy. TCRdb analysed the multiplex PCR reads with MiXCR anew, one entry per CDR3 protein. The sample lists about 360,000 distinct CDR3 sequences, about 13% occurring once. The sample was blood. The receptors originated from a man aged 25 to 40 with Graves' hyperthyroidism that later progressed to Graves' ophthalmopathy. The CDR3 runs from the conserved cysteine through the conserved F or W. Fields, in order: clone size, V gene, D gene, J gene, CDR3 DNA, CDR3 protein. The D gene is left open where the match is weak. The listing skips clone size in some rows; elsewhere it reads once, few, many or a size class.

abundance: NA
v_gene: TRBV29-1
d_gene: NA
j_gene: TRBJ2-5
CDR3nt: TGCAGCGTTGATCCCCGTGTCACAGAGACCCAGTACTTC
CDR3aa: CSVDPRVTETQYF

abundance: NA
v_gene: TRBV19
d_gene: TRBD1
j_gene: TRBJ2-7
CDR3nt: TGTGCCAGTATCCGACAGGAACCGGGACAGGGGACCTACGAGCAGTACTTC
CDR3aa: CASIRQEPGQGTYEQYF

abundance: many
v_gene: TRBV6-1
d_gene: NA
j_gene: TRBJ1-2
CDR3nt: TGTGCCAGCAGTGAGGTCCAGGGTAACTATGGCTACACCTTC
CDR3aa: CASSEVQGNYGYTF

abundance: few
v_gene: TRBV20-1
d_gene: TRBD2
j_gene: TRBJ2-5
CDR3nt: TGCAGTGCTAGACCACTAGCGGGGGGGCAAGAGACCCAGTACTTC
CDR3aa: CSARPLAGGQETQYF

abundance: NA
v_gene: TRBV11-2
d_gene: TRBD2
j_gene: TRBJ2-1
CDR3nt: TGTGCCAGCAGCTTAGGAGGAGCGGGGGCCATCTACAATGAGCAGTTCTTC
CDR3aa: CASSLGGAGAIYNEQFF

abundance: NA
v_gene: TRBV4-1
d_gene: NA
j_gene: TRBJ1-1
CDR3nt: TGCGCCAGCAGCCAAGCCCAACGGGGGACCGTGGGCACTGAAGCTTTCTTT
CDR3aa: CASSQAQRGTVGTEAFF

abundance: many
v_gene: TRBV2
d_gene: TRBD1
j_gene: TRBJ1-2
CDR3nt: TGTGCCAGCAGTCTATATTTGGACAGGGACGGCTACACCTTC
CDR3aa: CASSLYLDRDGYTF

abundance: few
v_gene: TRBV5-8
d_gene: TRBD1
j_gene: TRBJ1-1
CDR3nt: TGTGCCAGCACGTGGACAGGGTTGGTCACTGAAGCTTTCTTT
CDR3aa: CASTWTGLVTEAFF

abundance: many
v_gene: TRBV11-2
d_gene: TRBD1
j_gene: TRBJ1-1
CDR3nt: TGTGCCAGCAACAGGGGGCCGAACACTGAAGCTTTCTTT
CDR3aa: CASNRGPNTEAFF

abundance: NA
v_gene: TRBV5-1
d_gene: NA
j_gene: TRBJ1-6
CDR3nt: TGCGCCAGCAGCCCCCTTTTGGGGGTGAATAATTCACCCCTCCACTTT
CDR3aa: CASSPLLGVNNSPLHF

abundance: many
v_gene: TRBV11-3
d_gene: NA
j_gene: TRBJ2-7
CDR3nt: TGTGCCAGCAGCTTAGATCAGGTATCCTACGAGCAGTACTTC
CDR3aa: CASSLDQVSYEQYF

abundance: many
v_gene: TRBV7-9
d_gene: NA
j_gene: TRBJ2-7
CDR3nt: TGTGCCAGCAGCTCCTCCGGGGGAAGATCCTACGAGCAGTACTTC
CDR3aa: CASSSSGGRSYEQYF

abundance: NA
v_gene: TRBV4-1
d_gene: TRBD1
j_gene: TRBJ2-7
CDR3nt: TGCGCCAGCGGCCGAACACGCCAGGGGGTCGAGCAGTACTTC
CDR3aa: CASGRTRQGVEQYF

abundance: many
v_gene: TRBV12-3/TRBV12-4
d_gene: NA
j_gene: TRBJ2-5
CDR3nt: TGTGCCAGCCCAAGGATTGAGGAGACCCAGTACTTC
CDR3aa: CASPRIEETQYF

abundance: many
v_gene: TRBV11-3
d_gene: NA
j_gene: TRBJ2-3
CDR3nt: TGTGCCAGCAGCTCCTTAGCGGCCCCCACAGATACGCAGTATTTT
CDR3aa: CASSSLAAPTDTQYF

abundance: many
v_gene: TRBV12-5
d_gene: TRBD1
j_gene: TRBJ1-2
CDR3nt: TGTGCTAGTGGTTTGGTTACGACAGGGGACTATGGCTACACCTTC
CDR3aa: CASGLVTTGDYGYTF

abundance: many
v_gene: TRBV7-3
d_gene: NA
j_gene: TRBJ2-2
CDR3nt: TGTGCCAGCAGCCCGCAACCGAACACCGGGGAGCTGTTTTTT
CDR3aa: CASSPQPNTGELFF

abundance: NA
v_gene: TRBV15
d_gene: TRBD2
j_gene: TRBJ2-3
CDR3nt: TGTGCCACCAGCAAACAACGCGGGGGGAGCACAGATACGCAGTATTTT
CDR3aa: CATSKQRGGSTDTQYF

abundance: few
v_gene: TRBV7-9
d_gene: NA
j_gene: TRBJ1-1
CDR3nt: TGTGCCAGCAGCTTCCCACCCGGGGGATTAAGTGCTGAAGCTTTCTTT
CDR3aa: CASSFPPGGLSAEAFF

abundance: NA
v_gene: TRBV6-2/TRBV6-3
d_gene: NA
j_gene: TRBJ1-3
CDR3nt: TGTGCCAGCAGAAGACTAGCGGGGGCCGGGCCATATTTT
CDR3aa: CASRRLAGAGPYF

abundance: NA
v_gene: TRBV28
d_gene: NA
j_gene: TRBJ2-1
CDR3nt: TGTGCCAGCAGTCGCACAGCGAATTGGGACAATGAGCAGTTCTTC
CDR3aa: CASSRTANWDNEQFF

abundance: NA
v_gene: TRBV20-1
d_gene: TRBD1
j_gene: TRBJ2-6
CDR3nt: TGCAGTGCCCGGGACAGGGTCGGCTCTGGGGCCAACGTCCTGACTTTC
CDR3aa: CSARDRVGSGANVLTF

abundance: few
v_gene: TRBV30
d_gene: NA
j_gene: TRBJ1-1
CDR3nt: TGTGCCTGGAGTGTTAGGACAGTAATCATGAACACTGAAGCTTTCTTT
CDR3aa: CAWSVRTVIMNTEAFF

abundance: few
v_gene: TRBV5-1
d_gene: NA
j_gene: TRBJ1-5
CDR3nt: TGCGCCAGCAGCTTGGCAGGGGAGGATCAGCCCCAGCATTTT
CDR3aa: CASSLAGEDQPQHF

abundance: few
v_gene: TRBV4-1
d_gene: NA
j_gene: TRBJ1-3
CDR3nt: TGCGCCAGCAGCTGGGGAAACACCATATATTTT
CDR3aa: CASSWGNTIYF

abundance: NA
v_gene: TRBV14
d_gene: NA
j_gene: TRBJ2-7
CDR3nt: TGTGCCAGCAGCCAAGTGGGAAGCTACGAGCAGTACTTC
CDR3aa: CASSQVGSYEQYF